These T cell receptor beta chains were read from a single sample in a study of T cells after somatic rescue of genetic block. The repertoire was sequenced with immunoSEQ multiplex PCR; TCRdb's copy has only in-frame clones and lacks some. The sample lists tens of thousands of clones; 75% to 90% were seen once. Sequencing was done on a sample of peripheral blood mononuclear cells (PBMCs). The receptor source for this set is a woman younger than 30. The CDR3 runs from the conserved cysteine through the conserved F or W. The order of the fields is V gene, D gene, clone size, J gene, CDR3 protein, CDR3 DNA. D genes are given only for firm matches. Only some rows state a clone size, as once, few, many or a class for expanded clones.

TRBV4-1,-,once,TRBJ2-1,CASSQEPVQGQFF,TGCGCCAGCAGCCAAGAGCCGGTACAAGGGCAGTTCTTC
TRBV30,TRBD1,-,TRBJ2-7,CAWSVLTGGELDQYF,TGTGCCTGGAGTGTACTGACAGGGGGCGAATTGGACCAGTACTTC
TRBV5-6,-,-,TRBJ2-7,CASRPTRSYEQYF,TGTGCCAGCAGGCCGACTCGATCCTACGAGCAGTACTTC
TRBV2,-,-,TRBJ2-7,CASSVGEIYSYEQYF,TGTGCCAGCAGTGTGGGCGAGATCTACTCCTACGAGCAGTACTTC
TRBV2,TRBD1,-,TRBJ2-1,CASSRDRGNEQFF,TGTGCCAGCAGTCGGGACAGGGGAAATGAGCAGTTCTTC
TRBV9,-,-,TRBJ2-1,CASSGNEQFF,TGTGCCAGCAGCGGGAATGAGCAGTTCTTC
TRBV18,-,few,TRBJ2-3,CASSLTSPLDTQYF,TGTGCCAGCTCACTGACCTCCCCCTTAGATACGCAGTATTTT
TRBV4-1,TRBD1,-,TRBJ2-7,CASSQGPGTGRYEQYF,TGCGCCAGCAGCCAAGGCCCCGGGACAGGGAGGTACGAGCAGTACTTC
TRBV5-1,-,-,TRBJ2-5,CASSSVRPGEETQYF,TGCGCCAGCAGCTCGGTCAGGCCTGGCGAAGAGACCCAGTACTTC
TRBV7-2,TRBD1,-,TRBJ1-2,CASSPDRVNGYTF,TGTGCCAGCAGCCCGGACAGGGTTAATGGCTACACCTTC
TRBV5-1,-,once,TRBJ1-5,CASSLRGGGQPQHF,TGCGCCAGCAGCTTAAGAGGTGGGGGTCAGCCCCAGCATTTT
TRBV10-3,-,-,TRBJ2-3,CAISEGDTQYF,TGTGCCATCAGTGAGGGGGATACGCAGTATTTT
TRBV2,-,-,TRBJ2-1,CASSRLPGTFYNEQFF,TGTGCCAGCAGTCGCCTACCGGGGACCTTCTACAATGAGCAGTTCTTC
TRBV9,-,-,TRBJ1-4,CASGTAGPGGEKLFF,TGTGCCAGCGGAACGGCAGGTCCAGGCGGTGAAAAACTGTTTTTT
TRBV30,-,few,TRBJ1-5,CAWSASNQPQHF,TGTGCCTGGAGTGCAAGCAATCAGCCCCAGCATTTT
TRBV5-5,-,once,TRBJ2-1,CASSERNNEQFF,TGTGCCAGCAGCGAGAGAAACAATGAGCAGTTCTTC
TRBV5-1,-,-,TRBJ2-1,CASSLVSGLVNEQFF,TGCGCCAGCAGCTTGGTAAGCGGACTGGTGAATGAGCAGTTCTTC
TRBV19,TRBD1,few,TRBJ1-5,CASGQGDHQPQHF,TGTGCCAGCGGTCAGGGGGACCATCAGCCCCAGCATTTT
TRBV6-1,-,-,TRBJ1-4,CASRRAQLNEKLFF,TGTGCCAGCAGGAGGGCACAGCTAAATGAAAAACTGTTTTTT
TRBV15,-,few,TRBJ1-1,CATSPGGAIAEAFF,TGTGCCACCAGCCCCGGGGGCGCAATCGCTGAAGCTTTCTTT
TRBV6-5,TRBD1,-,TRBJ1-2,CASSYLPGQGEHTF,TGTGCCAGCAGTTACCTTCCGGGACAGGGGGAACACACCTTC
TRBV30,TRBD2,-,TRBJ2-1,CAWSAGAGGSNEQFF,TGTGCCTGGAGTGCTGGAGCGGGAGGGTCCAATGAGCAGTTCTTC
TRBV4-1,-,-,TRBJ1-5,CASSQDEGRGQPQHF,TGCGCCAGCAGCCAAGATGAGGGGCGGGGGCAGCCCCAGCATTTT
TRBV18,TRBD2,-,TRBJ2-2,CASSPSRGGLAGFTGELFF,TGTGCCAGCTCACCATCCCGTGGGGGACTAGCGGGCTTCACCGGGGAGCTGTTTTTT
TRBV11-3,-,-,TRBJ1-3,CASSTGTLGFSGNTIYF,TGTGCCAGCAGCACCGGGACATTAGGTTTCTCTGGAAACACCATATATTTT
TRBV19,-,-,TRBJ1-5,CASSEAGRNLPLRQPQHF,TGTGCCAGTAGTGAGGCAGGGCGTAATCTCCCCCTTAGACAGCCCCAGCATTTT
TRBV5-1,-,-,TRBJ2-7,CASSSDSYTYEQYF,TGCGCCAGCAGCTCTGACAGCTACACCTACGAGCAGTACTTC
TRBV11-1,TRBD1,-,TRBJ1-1,CASSSLVGGQDEAFF,TGTGCCAGCAGCTCCCTCGTTGGGGGACAGGATGAAGCTTTCTTT
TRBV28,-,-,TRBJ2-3,CASSLLGRGPVQYF,TGTGCCAGCAGCCTCCTTGGGCGGGGCCCCGTGCAGTATTTT
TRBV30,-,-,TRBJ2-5,CAWSSQVGETQYF,TGTGCCTGGAGTTCCCAGGTTGGAGAGACCCAGTACTTC
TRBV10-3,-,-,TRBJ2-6,CAISAGGLGSGANVLTF,TGTGCCATCAGTGCTGGGGGTTTGGGGTCTGGGGCCAACGTCCTGACTTTC
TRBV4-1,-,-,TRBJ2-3,CASSPEIPTDTQYF,TGCGCCAGCAGCCCCGAAATCCCCACAGATACGCAGTATTTT
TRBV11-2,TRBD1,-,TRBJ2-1,CASTSPFRDRETYNEQFF,TGTGCCAGCACCTCACCTTTCCGGGACAGGGAGACTTACAATGAGCAGTTCTTC
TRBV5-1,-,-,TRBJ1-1,CASSFRGTTEAFF,TGCGCCAGCAGCTTTAGGGGGACCACTGAAGCTTTCTTT
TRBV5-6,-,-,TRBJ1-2,CASSPGSYGYTF,TGTGCCAGCAGCCCGGGGAGCTATGGCTACACCTTC
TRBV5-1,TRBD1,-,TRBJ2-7,CASSPWGTGQAEQYF,TGCGCCAGCAGCCCTTGGGGGACAGGGCAGGCCGAGCAGTACTTC
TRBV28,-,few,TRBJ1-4,CASSFMGRNEKLFF,TGTGCCAGCAGTTTCATGGGGAGGAATGAAAAACTGTTTTTT
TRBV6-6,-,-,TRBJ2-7,CASGSQQGNYEQYF,TGTGCCAGCGGAAGTCAGCAGGGAAACTACGAGCAGTACTTC
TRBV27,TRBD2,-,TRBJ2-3,CATTTGTSVSDTQYF,TGTGCCACCACAACCGGGACTAGCGTATCAGATACGCAGTATTTT
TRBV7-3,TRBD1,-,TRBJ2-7,CASSLGQGKQYF,TGTGCCAGCAGCTTAGGACAGGGAAAGCAGTACTTC
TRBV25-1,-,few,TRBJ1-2,CASSEVGQGFGYTF,TGTGCCAGCAGTGAAGTAGGGCAGGGCTTCGGCTACACCTTC
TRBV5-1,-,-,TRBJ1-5,CASSSQGGQPQHF,TGCGCCAGCAGCTCTCAAGGGGGTCAGCCCCAGCATTTT
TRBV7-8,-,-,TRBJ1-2,CASSLFRINRDVFGGYTF,TGTGCCAGCAGCTTATTCAGGATTAACCGGGACGTCTTCGGTGGCTACACCTTC
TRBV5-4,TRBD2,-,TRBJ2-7,CASTYGLAGFSYEQYF,TGTGCCAGCACCTACGGACTAGCGGGATTCTCCTACGAGCAGTACTTC
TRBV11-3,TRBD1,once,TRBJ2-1,CASSLEGQGTYNEQFF,TGTGCCAGCAGCTTAGAGGGACAGGGGACTTACAATGAGCAGTTCTTC
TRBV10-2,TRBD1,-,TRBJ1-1,CASGDRDTEAFF,TGCGCCAGCGGCGACAGGGACACTGAAGCTTTCTTT
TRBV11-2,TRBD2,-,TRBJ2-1,CASSPLTRTSFKYNEQFF,TGTGCCAGCAGCCCCCTGACCCGGACTAGCTTCAAATACAATGAGCAGTTCTTC
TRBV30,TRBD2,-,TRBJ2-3,CAWSVFSGLAATDTQYF,TGTGCCTGGAGTGTCTTCTCGGGACTAGCGGCAACAGATACGCAGTATTTT
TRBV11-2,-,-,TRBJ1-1,CASSPGQNTEAFF,TGTGCCAGCAGCCCCGGCCAGAACACTGAAGCTTTCTTT
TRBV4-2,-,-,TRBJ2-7,CASSQDTRPEGRGVREEQYF,TGTGCCAGCAGCCAAGATACCCGCCCCGAGGGGAGGGGGGTGAGGGAAGAGCAGTACTTC
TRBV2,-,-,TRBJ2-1,CASSERTYNEQFF,TGTGCCAGCAGTGAGCGAACCTACAATGAGCAGTTCTTC
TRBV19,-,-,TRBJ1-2,CASSMGRAIHYGYTF,TGTGCCAGTAGTATGGGCAGGGCTATTCACTATGGCTACACCTTC